This entry is about one TCR beta chain. Noted treatment: preoperative locoregional IRX-2 cytokine immunotherapy. This record belongs to a study of preoperative IRX-2 immunotherapy in early breast cancer. This CDR3 contains 15 residues. CDR1 LNHNV and CDR2 YYDKDF come from the germline V gene (reference sequence). Deletions cut 3 bases from V and 4 bases from J, with 10 bases between. Clones were read by immunoSEQ multiplex PCR, and TCRdb kept only the in-frame ones, dropping some. The sample lists 30,000 to 35,000 clones, around 83% seen once, with nearly 2.5% in the top ten. This chain joins TRBV15 and TRBJ2-6; D uncertain. Here the sequenced sample was lymph node tissue, taken from a patient treated with IRX-2 immunotherapy. The source of this sequence is a human donor with breast cancer. In DNA, the CDR3 is TGTGCCACCAGCAGCACCAGGTCCGGGGCCAACGTCCTGACTTTC. This gives the protein CATSSTRSGANVLTF.